These 20 T cell receptor beta chains share one sample of origin, sequenced in a study of T cell repertoires in cytomegalovirus infection. From the reads, TCRdb called clonotypes with MiXCR, one entry per CDR3 protein. Altogether 95,000 to 150,000 distinct CDR3 sequences are present, around 30% being singletons, with the ten largest covering 58%. Antigens of these TCRs are unknown. Sequencing used CD8+ T cells from cultured PBMCs, obtained from culture after CMV antigen stimulation. Receptors originate from a human donor in good health (CMV status not recorded). Some clones in this sample may be carry-over from other donors' samples.

This clonotype was detected many times. The genes are TRBV7-9 and TRBJ1-2, with D perhaps matching TRBD1 (6 bases). V gave up 0 bases and J gave up 0 bases, with 11 bases separating them. There are 16 residues in the CDR3. CDR1 is SEHNR and CDR2 is FQNEAQ in the germline V gene (reference sequence). DNA for the CDR3: TGTGCCAGCAGCTTAGCGCTTACAGGGTCTAACTATGGCTACACCTTC. This codes for CASSLALTGSNYGYTF. The variable domain in full, with the rest retrieved from reference TRBV7-9 and TRBJ1-2, is DTGVSQNPRHKITKRGQNVTFRCDPISEHNRLYWYRQTLGQGPEFLTYFQNEAQLEKSRLLSDRFSAERPKGSFSTLEIQRTEQGDSAMYLCASSLALTGSNYGYTFGSGTRLTVV.

This rearrangement joins TRBV25-1 to TRBJ2-1; unclear D gene. The CDR3 loop spans 15 amino acids. Trimming shortened V by 0 bases and J by 7 bases, and 13 bases separated the two germline ends. Per the germline V gene, CDR1 is MGHDK and CDR2 is SYGVNS. CDR3 protein: CASSEYFPTQNEQFF. For the CDR3, the DNA is TGTGCCAGCAGTGAATATTTCCCCACACAAAATGAGCAGTTCTTC. Full variable domain (rest looked up from reference TRBV25-1 and TRBJ2-1): EADIYQTPRYLVIGTGKKITLECSQTMGHDKMYWYQQDPGMELHLIHYSYGVNSTEKGDLSSESTVSRIRTEHFPLTLESARPSHTSQYLCASSEYFPTQNEQFFGPGTRLTVL.

This clonotype was detected a few times. The chain links TRBV12-3 or TRBV12-4 to TRBJ2-7, with 10 bases lining up with TRBD2. After removal of 3 bases from V and 6 bases from J, the junction contained 2 bases not matched to a gene. The length of the CDR3 is 13 residues. Here the CDR3 DNA reads TGTGCCAGCAGTTTGAGCGGGGGGGGCGAGCAGTACTTC. Translation: CASSLSGGGEQYF.

This clonotype showed up many times. The chain is built from TRBV7-6 and TRBJ1-2; 10 bases match TRBD1. The CDR3 totals 15 residues. The junction had 5 bases not matched to a gene; V was cut back by 1 base and J by 6 bases. Germline V gives CDR1 SGHVS, CDR2 FNYEAQ. The CDR3 loop reads CASSLEETGGHGYTF. The CDR3 DNA reads as TGTGCCAGCAGCTTAGAGGAGACAGGGGGCCATGGCTACACCTTC.

This clonotype appeared a few times. The chain joins TRBV7-8 to TRBJ2-1; TRBD2 might be the D (6 bases). This CDR3 comprises 17 residues. Germline CDR1 SGHVS, CDR2 FQNEAQ. V lost 7 bases and J 7 bases, leaving 26 bases between the germline ends. The CDR3 DNA reads as TGTGCCAGCACCCTAGTTCGACTAGACGGGACCGTGAATGAGCAGTTCTTC. It encodes CASTLVRLDGTVNEQFF.

This clonotype came up a few times. This rearrangement joins TRBV7-9 to TRBJ2-7, with 9 bases identical to TRBD1. The V gene's germline CDR1 is SEHNR and CDR2 FQNEAQ (reference sequence). V trimming: 5 bases; J trimming: 4 bases; junction bases outside the gene matches: 9. CDR3 length equals 15 residues. In DNA form, the CDR3 reads TGTGCCAGCAGCCGCTGGGGACAGGGATTATACGAGCAGTACTTC. This sequence encodes CASSRWGQGLYEQYF.

This clonotype occurred a few times. J is TRBJ1-6 and V is TRBV7-8; TRBD1 might be the D (5 bases). Between the trimmed V and J ends, which lost 5 bases and 6 bases, there was a span of 14 bases. Germline assignment: CDR1 SGHVS and CDR2 FQNEAQ. The CDR3 runs to 15 residues. The CDR3 bases are TGTGCCAGCAGCCCCCCTGAGGGGTCTAATTCACCCCTCCACTTT. This gives the protein CASSPPEGSNSPLHF.

V and J are TRBV6-5 and TRBJ2-2, with 8 bases matching TRBD2. CDR3 length equals 16 residues. V dropped 7 bases and J dropped 4; count of bases not matched to a gene: 11. CDR1 and CDR2 from the germline V gene are MNHEY and SVGAGI. The chain's CDR3 is CASTTPGLVLTGELFF. The CDR3 coding sequence is TGTGCCAGCACCACTCCGGGACTAGTTCTCACCGGGGAGCTGTTTTTT.

This clonotype was seen once. Given a much more abundant clone one base away, this may be a read error. The chain recombines TRBV7-2 with TRBJ2-3; D gene unclear. The CDR3 runs 15 residues. The germline gives CDR1 SGHTA, CDR2 FQGNSA. Trimming left V 7 bases short and J 6 bases short, with 20 bases between. Here the CDR3 reads CASNNRVTVLDTQYF. CDR3 sequence (DNA): TGTGCCAGCAACAATCGGGTTACAGTTTTGGATACGCAGTATTTT. The whole variable domain, remainder taken from reference TRBV7-2 and TRBJ2-3, is GAGVSQSPSNKVTEKGKDVELRCDPISGHTALYWYRQSLGQGLEFLIYFQGNSAPDKSGLPSDRFSAERTGGSVSTLTIQRTQQEDSAVYLCASNNRVTVLDTQYFGPGTRLTVL.

This clonotype has only a few counts. The V gene is TRBV7-9, the J gene TRBJ2-1, with a weak D call TRBD1 (6 bases). The germline V and J ends were trimmed by 6 bases and 0 bases, with 9 bases remaining between them. Germline lookup yields CDR1 SEHNR and CDR2 FQNEAQ (reference sequence). There are 14 residues in the CDR3. The CDR3 nucleotides read TGTGCCAGCAGGGGGGCCAACTCCTACAATGAGCAGTTCTTC. Its protein product is CASRGANSYNEQFF.

This clonotype was seen a handful of times. J is TRBJ1-5 and V is TRBV19; D gene uncertain. The V and J ends lost 5 bases and 4 bases respectively, with 18 bases between them. CDR1 LNHDA and CDR2 SQIVND come from the germline V gene (reference sequence). The CDR3 is made up of 16 amino acids. The CDR3 bases are TGTGCCAGTAGTCAAGAGCAGTACCTACGGAATCAGCCCCAGCATTTT. It specifies CASSQEQYLRNQPQHF.

This clonotype was seen a few times. The chain couples TRBV7-9 to TRBJ2-3; D is perhaps TRBD2 (6 bases). Trimming cost V 6 bases and J 4 bases, with 14 bases left between them. Germline CDR1 is SEHNR and CDR2 is FQNEAQ (reference sequence). CDR3 length: 14 residues. The CDR3 sequence: CASRLGGAPDTQYF. The CDR3 nucleotides read TGTGCCAGCAGATTGGGGGGAGCACCAGATACGCAGTATTTT.

This clonotype was observed a handful of times. The V call is TRBV4-3, the J call TRBJ1-1; unclear D gene. V was pared by 0 bases and J by 3 bases, with 8 bases between. The CDR3 consists of 14 residues. Germline assignment: CDR1 LGHNA and CDR2 YSLEER. The CDR3 DNA sequence: TGCGCCAGCAGCCAAGAGTCCCAATACACTGAAGCTTTCTTT. It specifies CASSQESQYTEAFF.

The chain couples TRBV20-1 to TRBJ2-1; no firm D call. This CDR3 is 12 amino acids long. The V end was cut by 0 bases, the J end by 9 bases, with 9 bases between. The germline gives CDR1 DFQATT, CDR2 SNEGSKA (reference sequence). The CDR3 loop is CSARDLRSEQFF. The CDR3 coding sequence is TGCAGTGCTAGAGATTTGAGAAGTGAGCAGTTCTTC.

The V call is TRBV28, the J call TRBJ2-2; 11 bases are shared with TRBD1. Germline-derived CDR1 and CDR2 are MDHEN and SYDVKM. V shed 4 bases and J 5 bases; nucleotides not matched to a gene: 3. The CDR3 runs 15 residues. CDR3 residues: CASSSGQGETGELFF. CDR3 nucleotide sequence: TGTGCCAGCAGTTCGGGACAGGGGGAAACCGGGGAGCTGTTTTTT. Full variable domain (missing parts from reference TRBV28 and TRBJ2-2): DVKVTQSSRYLVKRTGEKVFLECVQDMDHENMFWYRQDPGLGLRLIYFSYDVKMKEKGDIPEGYSVSREKKERFSLILESASTNQTSMYLCASSSGQGETGELFFGEGSRLTVL.

This clonotype was seen many times. The V call is TRBV7-2, the J call TRBJ1-1, with no clear D. CDR1 and CDR2 (germline): SGHTA, FQGNSA. This CDR3 is built from 14 residues. V shed 2 bases and J shed 0 bases, with 7 bases lying between them. Here the CDR3 DNA reads TGTGCCAGCAGCTTAAACGCCATGAACACTGAAGCTTTCTTT. It yields the protein CASSLNAMNTEAFF. Using reference TRBV7-2 and TRBJ1-1 for the parts outside the CDR3, the full variable domain is GAGVSQSPSNKVTEKGKDVELRCDPISGHTALYWYRQSLGQGLEFLIYFQGNSAPDKSGLPSDRFSAERTGGSVSTLTIQRTQQEDSAVYLCASSLNAMNTEAFFGQGTRLTVV.

The V call is TRBV6-6, the J call TRBJ1-5; maybe TRBD1 (6 bases). The length of the CDR3 is 19 residues. V lost 0 bases and J lost 2, with 20 bases in between. Germline CDR1 MNHNY, CDR2 SVGAGI (reference sequence). For the CDR3, the DNA is TGTGCCAGCAGTTACTCGTCGGCCAGGGGAGTGGCTGGCAATCAGCCCCAGCATTTT. Amino acids: CASSYSSARGVAGNQPQHF.

This clonotype turned up a few times. The chain joins TRBV19 to TRBJ1-1; D not certain. V shed 3 bases and J shed 1 base, with 27 bases lying between them. Germline lookup yields CDR1 LNHDA and CDR2 SQIVND (reference sequence). The CDR3 is 20 residues long. Written as DNA, the CDR3 is TGTGCCAGTAGTATGGCCCCGGCCGCCCTAGAACTAGACGGGAACACTGAAGCTTTCTTT. It encodes CASSMAPAALELDGNTEAFF.

This clonotype was detected only a few times. The chain is built from TRBV19 and TRBJ2-5, with TRBD1 matching 9 bases. There are 13 residues in the CDR3. With 6 bases clipped from V and 1 base from J, the junction kept 0 bases outside the gene matches. Germline CDR1 and CDR2: LNHDA and SQIVND (reference sequence). CDR3 DNA sequence: TGTGCCAGTAGACAGGGGGCCCAAGAGACCCAGTACTTC. Protein sequence: CASRQGAQETQYF.

Here the CDR3 reads CASSLGGPSNYGYTF. The CDR3 DNA sequence: TGTGCCAGCAGTTTAGGGGGACCCTCTAACTATGGCTACACCTTC. The chain links TRBV12-3 or TRBV12-4 to TRBJ1-2; D is perhaps TRBD1 (5 bases). This CDR3 comprises 15 residues. Trimming took off 1 base at V and 0 bases at J, with 9 bases between the two ends.